This TCR beta chain emerged from a study of immune evolution from preneoplasia to lung adenocarcinoma (dated by TCRdb to 2020 to 2022). In terms of the full investigation: HLA loss of heterozygosity was observed in around 7%, 15% and 35% of AIS, MIA and ADC lesions, respectively, and was not observed in any AAH lesions. The overall cohort was made up of around 50 patients with pulmonary nodules who had surgical resection. According to the study, about a hundred samples went through TCR sequencing. Resected precursor lesions (AAH, AIS, MIA) and invasive adenocarcinomas were each compared against paired morphologically normal lung tissue. Class I HLA alleles were inferred from exome data with POLYSOLVER, and allele-specific HLA loss was detected with LOHHLA. Immune contexture across lung adenocarcinoma precursors and invasive adenocarcinoma was profiled using immune gene expression, TCR sequencing and multiplex immunofluorescence. Sample size was determined by specimen availability and not by a prior power calculation. The TCR sequencing data were obtained from about 51 patients. The immune data were integrated with whole exome sequencing and methylation data obtained from the same cohort of nodules. Points the paper makes about the study in general: The findings were based on association rather than direct causation, and larger cohorts with long-term follow-up and longitudinal biopsies were deemed needed. T cell clonality was highest in KRAS-mutant nodules compared with EGFR-mutant or double wild-type lesions. Clonality was highest in normal lung, while later-stage lesions appeared to have lower clonality but higher T cell density and diversity. The highest top T cell clone frequencies were observed in normal lung, and a progressive decrease in top T cell clone frequencies appeared to occur from AAH through AIS, MIA and invasive adenocarcinoma. Because all patients were from Japan and China, applicability to Western populations was uncertain.

Resection was performed on patients in Japan or China between the mid-2010s and the late 2010s. Two lung cancer pathologists independently confirmed the histologic diagnosis of each case on H&E slides. Premalignant or tumor cells were enriched for nucleic acid extraction by macro-dissection performed after pathologic assessment. FFPE tissue was used for DNA isolation with the AllPrep DNA/RNA FFPE Kit. A remark on this clone: Its target antigen remains unknown. One base away there is no much larger clone; base qualities are not given.

The immunoSEQ hsTCRbeta Kit was used to sequence TCR beta CDR3 regions from DNA. The published analysis was carried out like this. TCR sequencing data were analysed with the ImmunoSEQ Analyzer. T cell clonality was defined as 1 minus Pielou's evenness, as computed on productive rearrangements. To measure T cell diversity, the inverse Simpson index was applied to productive templates. T cell density was expressed as TCR beta template counts normalized to usable DNA, with usable DNA estimated by amplifying and sequencing housekeeping genes. TCR metrics were compared across histologic stages using two-sided Kruskal-Wallis tests. The source is immuneACCESS, and TCRdb retained only in-frame sequences with V and J called. Part of the clones is not carried over; for the studies checked, unresolved V genes explain less than half of this, and the remainder is unexplained. The DNA was the basis for D and trimming; V, J and clone size are from that table. The sample profile shows approximately 3,000 clones; approximately 90% of them were found once. Roughly 4.9% of the sample lies in the top ten.

CDR1 and CDR2 are drawn from the germline V gene: MDHEN, SYDVKM. From the cysteine up to the phenylalanine, the CDR3 has a length of 13 residues. Kept here is only the CDR3 DNA, which spans 39 bases and is read in frame from base 1. V loses 5 bases, J loses 0 bases, and the germline ends lie 4 bases apart. The receptor was derived from an older person with invasive lung adenocarcinoma. This sequence uses TRBV28 and TRBJ2-2, with the D gene not clear enough to name. Specimen: FFPE invasive lung adenocarcinoma tissue. What this sample's cell subset or site label stands for: frankly invasive lung adenocarcinoma (ADC). The DNA sequence reads TGTGCCAGCAGTAATTCGAACACCGGGGAGCTGTTTTTT. Its translation is CASSNSNTGELFF.